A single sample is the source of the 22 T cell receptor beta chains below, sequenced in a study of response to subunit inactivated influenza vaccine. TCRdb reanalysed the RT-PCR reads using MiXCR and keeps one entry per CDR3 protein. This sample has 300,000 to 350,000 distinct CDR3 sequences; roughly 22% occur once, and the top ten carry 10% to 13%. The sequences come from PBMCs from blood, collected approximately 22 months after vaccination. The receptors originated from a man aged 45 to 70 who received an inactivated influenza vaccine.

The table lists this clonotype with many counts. This CDR3 reads CSILAGGRNEQFF. The CDR3 DNA sequence: TGCAGTATTCTAGCGGGAGGGCGTAATGAGCAGTTCTTC. V and J are TRBV20-1 and TRBJ2-1, with TRBD2 identical over 12 bases. CDR3 length equals 13 residues. CDR1 and CDR2 (germline): DFQATT, SNEGSKA (reference sequence). V dropped 8 bases and J dropped 7; count of bases not matched to a gene: 6.

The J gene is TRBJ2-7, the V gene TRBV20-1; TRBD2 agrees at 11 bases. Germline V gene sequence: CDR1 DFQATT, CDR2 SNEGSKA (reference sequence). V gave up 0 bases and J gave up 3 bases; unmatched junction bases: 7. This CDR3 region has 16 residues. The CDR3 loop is CSARDATSGVIYEQYF. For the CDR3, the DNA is TGCAGTGCTAGAGACGCGACTAGCGGGGTCATCTACGAGCAGTACTTC.

CDR3 nucleotides: TGTGCCAGCAGCTTTTCTTTCAACACTGAAGCTTTCTTT. Residues: CASSFSFNTEAFF. This chain connects TRBV7-3 to TRBJ1-1, with D hard to call. There are 13 residues in the CDR3. Germline V gene sequence: CDR1 SGHTA, CDR2 FQGTGA. V was clipped by 3 bases and J by 2 bases, with 7 bases between them.

The CDR3 loop is CAWSQDRGQPQHF. The CDR3 DNA sequence: TGTGCCTGGAGTCAGGACAGGGGCCAGCCCCAGCATTTT. The rearrangement links TRBV30 to TRBJ1-5, with 9 positions matching TRBD1. The CDR3 runs 13 residues. With V trimmed by 2 bases and J by 7 bases, 3 bases remained unmatched. Germline-derived CDR1 and CDR2 are GTSNPN and SVGIG (reference sequence).

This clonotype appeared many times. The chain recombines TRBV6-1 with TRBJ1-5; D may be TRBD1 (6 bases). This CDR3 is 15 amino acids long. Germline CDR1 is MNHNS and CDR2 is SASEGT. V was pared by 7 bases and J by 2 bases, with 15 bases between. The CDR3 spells CASKPNPGGNQPQHF. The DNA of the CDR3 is TGTGCCAGCAAACCAAACCCAGGGGGCAATCAGCCCCAGCATTTT.

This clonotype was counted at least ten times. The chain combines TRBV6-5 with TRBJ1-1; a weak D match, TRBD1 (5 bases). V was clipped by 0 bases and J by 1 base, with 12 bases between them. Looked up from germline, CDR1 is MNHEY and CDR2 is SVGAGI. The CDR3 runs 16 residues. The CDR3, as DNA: TGTGCCAGCAGTTACTCGGAATGGGGCGAGAACACTGAAGCTTTCTTT. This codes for CASSYSEWGENTEAFF.

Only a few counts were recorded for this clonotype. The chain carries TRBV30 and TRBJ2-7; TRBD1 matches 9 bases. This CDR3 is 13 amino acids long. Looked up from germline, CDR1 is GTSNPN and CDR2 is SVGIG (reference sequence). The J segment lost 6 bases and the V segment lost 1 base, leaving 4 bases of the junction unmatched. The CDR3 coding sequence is TGTGCCTGGAGTGGGACAGGGGAGGGCGAGCAGTACTTC. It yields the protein CAWSGTGEGEQYF.

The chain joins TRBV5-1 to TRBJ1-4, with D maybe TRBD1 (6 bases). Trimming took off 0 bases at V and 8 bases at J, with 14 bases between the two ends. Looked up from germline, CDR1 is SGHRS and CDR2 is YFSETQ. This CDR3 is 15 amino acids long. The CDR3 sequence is CASSLGGALDEKLFF. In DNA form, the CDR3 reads TGCGCCAGCAGCTTGGGGGGGGCTTTGGACGAAAAACTGTTTTTT.

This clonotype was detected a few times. CDR3 DNA sequence: TGTGCCAGCACCATTCAGGGGAGGCTGAACACTGAAGCTTTCTTT. Protein product: CASTIQGRLNTEAFF. V usage is TRBV12-3 or TRBV12-4 and J usage is TRBJ1-1; D may be TRBD1 (6 bases). The CDR3 totals 15 residues. V dropped 7 bases and J dropped 0 bases, with 15 bases sitting between them.

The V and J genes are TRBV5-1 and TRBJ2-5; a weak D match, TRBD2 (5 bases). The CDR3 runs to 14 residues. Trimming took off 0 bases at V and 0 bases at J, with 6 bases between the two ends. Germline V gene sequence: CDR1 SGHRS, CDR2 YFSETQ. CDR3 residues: CASSLGRNQETQYF. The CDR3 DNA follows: TGCGCCAGCAGCTTGGGGAGGAACCAAGAGACCCAGTACTTC. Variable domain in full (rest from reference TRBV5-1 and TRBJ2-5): KAGVTQTPRYLIKTRGQQVTLSCSPISGHRSVSWYQQTPGQGLQFLFEYFSETQRNKGNFPGRFSGRQFSNSRSEMNVSTLELGDSALYLCASSLGRNQETQYFGPGTRLLVL.

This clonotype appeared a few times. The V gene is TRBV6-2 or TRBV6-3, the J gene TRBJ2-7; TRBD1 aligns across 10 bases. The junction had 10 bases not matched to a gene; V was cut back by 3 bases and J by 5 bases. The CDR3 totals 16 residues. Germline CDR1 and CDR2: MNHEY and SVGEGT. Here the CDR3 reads CASSYRDRGSWDEQYF. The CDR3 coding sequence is TGTGCCAGCAGTTATCGGGACAGGGGAAGTTGGGACGAGCAGTACTTC.

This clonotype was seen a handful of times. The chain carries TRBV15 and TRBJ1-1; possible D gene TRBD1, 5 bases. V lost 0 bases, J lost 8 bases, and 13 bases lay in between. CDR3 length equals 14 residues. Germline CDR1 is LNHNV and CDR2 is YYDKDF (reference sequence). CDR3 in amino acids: CATSREDGRGEAFF. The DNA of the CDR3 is TGTGCCACCAGCAGAGAGGACGGGAGGGGAGAAGCTTTCTTT.

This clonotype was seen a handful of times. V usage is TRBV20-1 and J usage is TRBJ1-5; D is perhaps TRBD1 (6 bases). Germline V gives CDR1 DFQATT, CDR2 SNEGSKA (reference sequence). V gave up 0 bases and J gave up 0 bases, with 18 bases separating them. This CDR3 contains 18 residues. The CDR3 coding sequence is TGCAGTGCTAGAGACCCAGGGGCAGACTTTTATAGCAATCAGCCCCAGCATTTT. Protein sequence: CSARDPGADFYSNQPQHF.

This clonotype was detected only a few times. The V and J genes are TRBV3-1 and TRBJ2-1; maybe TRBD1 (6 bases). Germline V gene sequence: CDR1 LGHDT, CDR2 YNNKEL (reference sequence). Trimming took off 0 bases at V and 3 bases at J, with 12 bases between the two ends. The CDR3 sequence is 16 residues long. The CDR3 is CASSQDNQGYYNEQFF. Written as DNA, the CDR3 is TGTGCCAGCAGCCAAGATAACCAGGGGTACTACAATGAGCAGTTCTTC.

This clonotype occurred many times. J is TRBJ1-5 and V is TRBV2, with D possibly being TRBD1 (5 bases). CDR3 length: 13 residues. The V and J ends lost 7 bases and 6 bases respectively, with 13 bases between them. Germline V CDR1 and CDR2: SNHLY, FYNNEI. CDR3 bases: TGTGCCAGCAAGGATTGGGGGACTCAGCCCCAGCATTTT. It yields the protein CASKDWGTQPQHF.

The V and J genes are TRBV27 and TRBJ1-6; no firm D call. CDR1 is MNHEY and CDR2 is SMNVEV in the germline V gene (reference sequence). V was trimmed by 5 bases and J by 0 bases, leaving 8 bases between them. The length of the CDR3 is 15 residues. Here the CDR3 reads CASSVRVSYNSPLHF. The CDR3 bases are TGTGCCAGCAGTGTGCGGGTCTCCTATAATTCACCCCTCCACTTT.

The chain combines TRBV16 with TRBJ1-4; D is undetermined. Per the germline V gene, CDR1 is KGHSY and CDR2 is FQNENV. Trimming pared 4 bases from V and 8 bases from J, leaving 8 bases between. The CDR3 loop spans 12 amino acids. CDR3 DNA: TGTGCCAGCAGCCCCAGTCGGGAAAAACTGTTTTTT. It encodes CASSPSREKLFF.

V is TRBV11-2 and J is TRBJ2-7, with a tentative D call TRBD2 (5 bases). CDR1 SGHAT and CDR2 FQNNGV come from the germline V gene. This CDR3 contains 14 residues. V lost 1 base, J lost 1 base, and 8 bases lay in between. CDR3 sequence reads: CASSLGGFSYEQYF. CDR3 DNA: TGTGCCAGCAGCTTAGGAGGGTTTTCCTACGAGCAGTACTTC.

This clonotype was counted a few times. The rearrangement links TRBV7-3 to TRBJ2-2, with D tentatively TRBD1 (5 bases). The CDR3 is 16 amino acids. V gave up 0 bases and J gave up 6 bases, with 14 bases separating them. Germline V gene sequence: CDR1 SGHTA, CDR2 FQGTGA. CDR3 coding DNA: TGTGCCAGCAGCTTAACGCGCAATAGGGGCGCCGGGGAGCTGTTTTTT. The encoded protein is CASSLTRNRGAGELFF.

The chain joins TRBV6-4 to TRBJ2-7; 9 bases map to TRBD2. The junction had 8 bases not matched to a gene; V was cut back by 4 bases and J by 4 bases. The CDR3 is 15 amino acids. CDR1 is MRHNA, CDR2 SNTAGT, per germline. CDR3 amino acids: CASSVRGGGAYEQYF. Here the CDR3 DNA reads TGTGCCAGCAGTGTACGTGGCGGGGGGGCTTACGAGCAGTACTTC.

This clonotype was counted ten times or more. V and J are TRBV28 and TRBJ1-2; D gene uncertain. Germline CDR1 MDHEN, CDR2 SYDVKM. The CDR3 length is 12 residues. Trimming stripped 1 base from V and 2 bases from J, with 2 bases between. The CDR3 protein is CASSLLNYGYTF. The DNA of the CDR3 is TGTGCCAGCAGTTTATTAAACTATGGCTACACCTTC.

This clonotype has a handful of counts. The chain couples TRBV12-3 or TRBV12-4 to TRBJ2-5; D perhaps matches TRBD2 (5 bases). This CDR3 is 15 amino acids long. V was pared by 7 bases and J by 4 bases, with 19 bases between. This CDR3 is CASTLGPRRRETQYF. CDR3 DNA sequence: TGTGCCAGCACCTTGGGCCCCCGGAGGCGAGAGACCCAGTACTTC.